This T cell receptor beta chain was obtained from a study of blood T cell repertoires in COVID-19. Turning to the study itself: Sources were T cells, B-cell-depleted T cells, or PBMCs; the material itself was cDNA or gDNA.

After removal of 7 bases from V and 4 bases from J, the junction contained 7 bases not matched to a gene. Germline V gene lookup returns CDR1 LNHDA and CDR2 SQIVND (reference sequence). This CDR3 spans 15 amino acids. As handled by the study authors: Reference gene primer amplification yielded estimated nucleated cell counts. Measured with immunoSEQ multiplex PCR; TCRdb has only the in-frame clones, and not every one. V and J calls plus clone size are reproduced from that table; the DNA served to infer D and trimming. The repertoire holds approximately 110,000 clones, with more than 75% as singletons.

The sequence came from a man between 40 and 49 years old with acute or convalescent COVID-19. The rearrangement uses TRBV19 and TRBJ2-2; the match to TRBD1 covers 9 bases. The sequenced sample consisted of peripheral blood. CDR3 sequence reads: CASKDRGIGTGELFF. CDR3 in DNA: TGTGCCAGTAAGGACAGGGGCATAGGCACCGGGGAGCTGTTTTTT.